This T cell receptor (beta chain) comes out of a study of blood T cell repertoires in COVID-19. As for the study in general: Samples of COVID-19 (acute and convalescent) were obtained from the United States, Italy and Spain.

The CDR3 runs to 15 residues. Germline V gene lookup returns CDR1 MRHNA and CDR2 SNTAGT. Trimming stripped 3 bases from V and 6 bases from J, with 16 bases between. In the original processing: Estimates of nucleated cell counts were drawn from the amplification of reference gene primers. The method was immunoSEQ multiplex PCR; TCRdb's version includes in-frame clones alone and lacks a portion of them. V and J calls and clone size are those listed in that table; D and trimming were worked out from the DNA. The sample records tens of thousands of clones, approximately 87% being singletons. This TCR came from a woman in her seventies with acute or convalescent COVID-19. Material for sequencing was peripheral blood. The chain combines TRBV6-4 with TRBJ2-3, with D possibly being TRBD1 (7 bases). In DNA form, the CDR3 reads TGTGCCAGCAGTGAAGGAGGGGGCGCAGGGGATACGCAGTATTTT. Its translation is CASSEGGGAGDTQYF.